The 10 T cell receptor beta chains below were found in one sample sequenced in a study of blood T cell repertoires in COVID-19. TCRdb's copy holds only in-frame clones and misses some; the assay was immunoSEQ multiplex PCR. The sample consists of more than 200,000 clones, 88% of them appearing once. Sequencing input: peripheral blood. Receptors were obtained from a human donor in a cohort sampled during active COVID-19.

V usage is TRBV19 and J usage is TRBJ1-4; the D is unclear. This CDR3 region has 14 residues. V lost 4 bases to trimming and J lost 0 bases, with 6 bases between them. CDR1 is LNHDA, CDR2 SQIVND, per germline (reference sequence). As DNA, the CDR3 is TGTGCCAGTAGTAAGAGGTCAACTAATGAAAAACTGTTTTTT. It translates to CASSKRSTNEKLFF.

The chain links TRBV5-8 to TRBJ2-7; D perhaps matches TRBD1 (6 bases). Germline loops: CDR1 SGHTS, CDR2 YDEGEE. The CDR3 extends over 13 amino acids. V was clipped by 2 bases and J by 0 bases, with 6 bases between them. The CDR3 region is CASSFRGSYEQYF. In DNA form, the CDR3 reads TGTGCCAGCAGCTTCAGGGGCTCCTACGAGCAGTACTTC.

This chain links TRBV5-8 with TRBJ1-4, with D hard to call. The V gene's germline CDR1 is SGHTS and CDR2 YDEGEE. Trimming stripped 0 bases from V and 8 bases from J, with 11 bases between. The CDR3 covers 14 residues. CDR3 coding DNA: TGTGCCAGCAGCTTGGGGGGAGGGTACGAAAAACTGTTTTTT. Its protein product is CASSLGGGYEKLFF.

The chain carries TRBV5-4 and TRBJ2-2; 8 bases line up with TRBD2. The CDR3 runs to 15 residues. Germline V lookup: CDR1 SGHNT, CDR2 YYREEE (reference sequence). J gave up 5 bases and V 4 bases, and 7 bases lay outside the gene matches. CDR3 in amino acids: CASSPLTGGTGELFF. In DNA, the CDR3 is TGTGCCAGCAGCCCTTTGACGGGAGGGACCGGGGAGCTGTTTTTT.

CDR3 bases: TGCGCCAGCTATAGGAGTATAGGGGAATACAATGAGCAGTTCTTC. Protein sequence: CASYRSIGEYNEQFF. This chain uses TRBV5-1 with TRBJ2-1; weak D call: TRBD1 (5 bases). The CDR3 runs to 15 residues. V lost 7 bases to trimming and J lost 4 bases, with 18 bases between them. Germline CDR1 is SGHRS and CDR2 is YFSETQ.

The chain joins TRBV4-3 to TRBJ1-5; 7 bases map to TRBD1. V shed 3 bases, J shed 2 bases, and the junction held 7 bases outside the gene matches. The CDR3 is 16 residues long. The germline gives CDR1 LGHNA, CDR2 YSLEER. Here the CDR3 reads CASSQGVTGRNQPQHF. The CDR3 DNA is TGCGCCAGCAGCCAGGGAGTGACAGGGCGCAATCAGCCCCAGCATTTT.

The chain is built from TRBV9 and TRBJ1-4, with a tentative D call TRBD1 (6 bases). Deletions cut 7 bases from V and 2 bases from J, with 12 bases between. This CDR3 comprises 14 residues. Per the germline V gene, CDR1 is SGDLS and CDR2 is YYNGEE. CDR3 protein: CASGRGGTNEKLFF. The CDR3 DNA sequence: TGTGCCAGCGGACGAGGGGGTACTAATGAAAAACTGTTTTTT.

As DNA, the CDR3 is TGTGCCAGCAGCTCTGGAGGCGGGAGGGCCCCCCATGAGCAGTTCTTC. This gives the protein CASSSGGGRAPHEQFF. This sequence joins TRBV5-8 and TRBJ2-1, with 9 bases fitting TRBD2. The ends lost 3 bases at V and 8 bases at J; junction bases unmatched: 12. Germline V gene sequence: CDR1 SGHTS, CDR2 YDEGEE. There are 16 residues in the CDR3. The whole variable domain, remainder taken from reference TRBV5-8 and TRBJ2-1, is EAGVTQSPTHLIKTRGQQATLRCSPISGHTSVYWYQQALGLGLQFLLWYDEGEERNRGNFPPRFSGRQFPNYSSELNVNALELEDSALYLCASSSGGGRAPHEQFFGPGTRLTVL.

V usage is TRBV30 and J usage is TRBJ2-7; 9 bases map to TRBD1. Germline assignment: CDR1 GTSNPN and CDR2 SVGIG (reference sequence). With 4 bases clipped from V and 6 bases from J, the junction kept 10 bases outside the gene matches. This CDR3 is 14 amino acids long. The CDR3 bases are TGTGCCTGGACCACGGGACAGGGAACTGGCGAGCAGTACTTC. Encoded protein: CAWTTGQGTGEQYF.

The rearrangement joins TRBV24-1 to TRBJ2-1; TRBD2 aligns across 7 bases. This CDR3 region has 13 residues. The germline V gene encodes CDR1 KGHDR and CDR2 SFDVKD. Trimming removed 3 bases from V and 13 bases from J; junction bases left unmatched: 8. The CDR3: CATSDHLAVPQFF. Here the CDR3 DNA reads TGTGCCACCAGTGATCATCTAGCGGTGCCACAGTTCTTC.